The next 25 T cell receptor beta chains were all read from a single sample in a study of T-cell reconstitution after alpha-beta-depleted transplantation in children. Unique molecular identifiers were incorporated when the TCRbeta library was constructed. TCRdb called the PCR reads again in MiXCR, with one record for every CDR3 protein. Seen here are 450,000 to 600,000 distinct CDR3 sequences, around 18% observed once, and the top ten hold 3.3%. This material consisted of PBMCs from the stem cell graft donor, taken from the stem cell graft. These TCRs come from a human donor who donated a stem cell graft to a child with acute lymphoblastic leukemia.

This clonotype was seen a few times. The chain employs TRBV19 and TRBJ1-5; 8 bases map to TRBD1. Per germline, CDR1 LNHDA and CDR2 SQIVND (reference sequence). The CDR3 is 13 residues long. The trim removed 6 bases at V and 5 bases at J, leaving 3 bases unmatched. Here the CDR3 reads CASRADRDQPQHF. The DNA for the CDR3 is TGTGCCAGTAGGGCGGACAGGGATCAGCCCCAGCATTTT.

This clonotype was seen only a few times. This rearrangement joins TRBV7-9 to TRBJ1-1, with 9 bases fitting TRBD1. Germline CDR1 reads SEHNR; CDR2 reads FQNEAQ (reference sequence). V lost 2 bases, J lost 0 bases, and 7 bases stayed unmatched. The CDR3 loop spans 17 amino acids. In DNA, the CDR3 is TGTGCCAGCAGCTTACCGGGACAGGGACTGATGAACACTGAAGCTTTCTTT. The encoded protein is CASSLPGQGLMNTEAFF.

This clonotype was recorded a few times. The chain employs TRBV9 and TRBJ1-2, with D possibly TRBD1 on 6 matching bases. V lost 4 bases to trimming and J lost 4 bases, with 8 bases between them. Germline V CDR1 and CDR2: SGDLS, YYNGEE. The CDR3 is 12 amino acids. CDR3 bases: TGTGCCAGCAGCCCACAGGGCTATGGCTACACCTTC. Its translation is CASSPQGYGYTF.

This clonotype was counted only a few times. The chain has TRBV4-1 and TRBJ1-1; 7 bases line up with TRBD1. Germline V gene lookup returns CDR1 MGHRA and CDR2 YSYEKL. CDR3 size: 15 residues. The V gene end was trimmed by 3 bases and the J gene end by 5 bases; junction bases not matched to a gene: 9. CDR3: CASSHRDSPGTEAFF. The CDR3 DNA is TGCGCCAGCAGCCATAGGGACAGCCCGGGAACTGAAGCTTTCTTT.

A word on this clonotype: The junction departs from the called germline gene at one end, perhaps through a read error. The J gene is TRBJ1-2, the V gene TRBV5-1, with 7 bases identical to TRBD1. This CDR3 has 13 residues. The V gene's germline CDR1 is SGHRS and CDR2 YFSETQ. The CDR3 loop reads CASSRRDSPMRVF. The CDR3, as DNA: TGCGCCAGCAGCCGTCGGGACAGCCCGATGAGGGTTTTC.

This clonotype appeared once. J is TRBJ2-1 and V is TRBV7-2; 9 bases are shared with TRBD2. Germline CDR1 is SGHTA and CDR2 is FQGNSA. Trimming cost V 3 bases and J 6 bases; bases outside gene matches: 6. The CDR3 totals 15 residues. For the CDR3, the DNA is TGTGCCAGCAGCTTGGGCGGGAGGGCAGGCAATGAGCAGTTCTTC. Translation: CASSLGGRAGNEQFF.

The V gene is TRBV20-1, the J gene TRBJ2-1; 10 bases match TRBD2. This CDR3 is 14 amino acids long. Germline CDR1 DFQATT, CDR2 SNEGSKA (reference sequence). V was clipped by 5 bases and J by 5 bases; unmatched bases: 6. CDR3 nucleotides: TGCAGTGCTTTTAGCGGGAGGCAAAACAATGAGCAGTTCTTC. This translates into CSAFSGRQNNEQFF.

This clonotype was recorded a few times. V and J are TRBV6-5 and TRBJ2-5; the D call may be TRBD1 or TRBD2 (5 bases each). The CDR3 covers 14 residues. Germline V gene data show CDR1 as MNHEY and CDR2 as SVGAGI. Trimming shortened V by 4 bases and J by 0 bases, and 9 bases separated the two germline ends. CDR3 sequence reads: CASSSGPNQETQYF. For the CDR3, the DNA is TGTGCCAGCAGTTCGGGGCCAAACCAAGAGACCCAGTACTTC.

The chain uses TRBV7-9 and TRBJ2-7; D could derive from TRBD1 or TRBD2 (5 bases each). Germline lookup yields CDR1 SEHNR and CDR2 FQNEAQ (reference sequence). CDR3 size: 15 residues. Trimming took off 5 bases at V and 2 bases at J, with 16 bases between the two ends. CDR3 DNA sequence: TGTGCCAGCAGCATCTACCGGGACGAGGCCTACGAGCAGTACTTC. Its translation is CASSIYRDEAYEQYF.

This chain connects TRBV7-9 to TRBJ2-3; TRBD2 matches at 10 bases. Germline CDR1 and CDR2: SEHNR and FQNEAQ (reference sequence). Trimming cost V 0 bases and J 4 bases; bases outside gene matches: 7. This CDR3 comprises 17 residues. CDR3 nucleotide sequence: TGTGCCAGCAGCTTAGCCCTAGCGGGAGCGGGGGCAGATACGCAGTATTTT. Protein product: CASSLALAGAGADTQYF.

This clonotype was observed a few times. The genes are TRBV27 and TRBJ2-1, with 8 bases that match TRBD1. V lost 6 bases, J lost 6 bases, and 7 bases stayed unmatched. The length of the CDR3 is 14 residues. From germline, CDR1 is MNHEY and CDR2 SMNVEV (reference sequence). This CDR3 reads CASRDGQGPNEQFF. CDR3 nucleotides: TGTGCCAGCAGGGACGGACAGGGCCCCAATGAGCAGTTCTTC.

The chain links TRBV10-1 to TRBJ2-1; 11 bases agree with TRBD2. Germline CDR1 is WNHNN and CDR2 is SYGVQD (reference sequence). This CDR3 is built from 16 residues. J was trimmed by 3 bases and V by 6 bases; bases with no gene match: 7. CDR3 coding DNA: TGCGCCAGCAGCAGCGGGACTAGCGGAGTCTACAATGAGCAGTTCTTC. Its translation is CASSSGTSGVYNEQFF.

This clonotype turned up a few times. DNA for the CDR3: TGTGCCAGCAGTTGGGGGACTAGCGGCTACGAGCAGTACTTC. Encoded protein: CASSWGTSGYEQYF. The V gene is TRBV27, the J gene TRBJ2-7; the match to TRBD2 covers 11 bases. V lost 4 bases to trimming and J lost 3 bases; unmatched junction nucleotides: 2. The germline V gene encodes CDR1 MNHEY and CDR2 SMNVEV (reference sequence). CDR3 length equals 14 residues.

This clonotype was counted a few times. This sequence joins TRBV12-3 or TRBV12-4 and TRBJ2-1; the match to TRBD1 covers 10 bases. The junction had 8 bases not matched to a gene; V was cut back by 6 bases and J by 15 bases. The CDR3 totals 12 residues. The CDR3: CASSPGTGDRFF. The CDR3 nucleotides read TGTGCCAGCAGCCCCGGGACAGGGGATAGGTTCTTC.

This clonotype appeared a few times. This chain's CDR3 is CASSLWGDQGSNQPQHF. The CDR3 nucleotides read TGTGCCAGCAGTTTATGGGGGGACCAGGGTAGCAATCAGCCCCAGCATTTT. This rearrangement joins TRBV28 to TRBJ1-5, with TRBD1 as a possible D gene (5 bases). CDR1 is MDHEN, CDR2 SYDVKM, per germline. The CDR3 runs to 17 residues. With 0 bases removed from V and 0 bases from J, the gap between germline ends came to 12 bases.

This clonotype was recorded a few times. V gene TRBV12-3 or TRBV12-4 combines with J gene TRBJ2-3; no reliable D call. This CDR3 contains 13 residues. V gave up 7 bases and J gave up 0 bases, with 8 bases separating them. CDR3 bases: TGTGCCAGCACCCCCCAAAGCACAGATACGCAGTATTTT. It codes for CASTPQSTDTQYF.

This clonotype turned up a few times. The chain uses TRBV2 and TRBJ1-4; 12 positions match TRBD1. Germline V lookup: CDR1 SNHLY, CDR2 FYNNEI. The ends lost 2 bases at V and 8 bases at J; junction bases unmatched: 3. This CDR3 has 15 amino acids. CDR3 nucleotides: TGTGCCAGCAGTGAACCCGGGACAGGGGGCGAAAAACTGTTTTTT. This sequence encodes CASSEPGTGGEKLFF.

The V call is TRBV4-2, the J call TRBJ1-2; D is possibly TRBD1 (6 bases). CDR3 length equals 19 residues. V lost 4 bases and J 0 bases, leaving 24 bases between the germline ends. Germline V lookup: CDR1 LGHNA, CDR2 YNFKEQ. The CDR3 loop reads CASSRTPKLRDTSNYGYTF. The CDR3 region has the DNA TGTGCCAGCAGCCGAACGCCCAAACTCCGGGACACCTCTAACTATGGCTACACCTTC.

This rearrangement joins TRBV5-1 to TRBJ2-3; D is possibly TRBD2 (6 bases). The germline CDR1 and CDR2 sequences are SGHRS and YFSETQ. Trimming took off 6 bases at V and 0 bases at J, with 11 bases between the two ends. This CDR3 region has 14 residues. This CDR3 is CASIGTVSTDTQYF. For the CDR3, the DNA is TGCGCCAGCATCGGGACTGTTAGCACAGATACGCAGTATTTT.

The rearrangement uses TRBV20-1 and TRBJ2-7; 11 bases line up with TRBD2. The CDR3 has 15 amino acids. Trimming at V came to 5 bases and at J to 6 bases, leaving 12 bases not matched to a gene. Germline V gives CDR1 DFQATT, CDR2 SNEGSKA (reference sequence). CDR3 residues: CSAWPTSGARSEQYF. In DNA, the CDR3 is TGCAGTGCTTGGCCGACTAGCGGGGCCCGGAGCGAGCAGTACTTC.

This clonotype occurred a few times. This rearrangement joins TRBV3-1 to TRBJ2-1; D is unclear. In germline, CDR1 is LGHDT, CDR2 YNNKEL (reference sequence). The CDR3 runs to 12 residues. V was cut by 1 base and J by 8 bases, with 6 bases left in between. The CDR3 DNA is TGTGCCAGCAGCCAAGGATTTTATGAGCAGTTCTTC. Translated: CASSQGFYEQFF.

This clonotype has more than one count but fewer than ten. This chain links TRBV15 with TRBJ1-5, with D unclear. The CDR3 totals 15 residues. Germline CDR1 is LNHNV and CDR2 is YYDKDF (reference sequence). V was clipped by 0 bases and J by 0 bases, with 6 bases between them. CDR3 in DNA: TGTGCCACCAGCAGAGATGTGAGTAGCAATCAGCCCCAGCATTTT. Translated: CATSRDVSSNQPQHF.

This clonotype was counted between two and nine times. The chain has TRBV4-1 and TRBJ2-7, with D unclear. The CDR3 is 16 residues long. Trimming pared 0 bases from V and 2 bases from J, leaving 14 bases between. Germline CDR1 is MGHRA and CDR2 is YSYEKL. The chain's CDR3 is CASSQDQAAATYEQYF. The DNA of the CDR3 is TGCGCCAGCAGCCAAGATCAGGCGGCGGCTACCTACGAGCAGTACTTC.

The chain carries TRBV5-6 and TRBJ1-5; unclear D gene. V lost 2 bases to trimming and J lost 11 bases, with 23 bases between them. This CDR3 has 16 residues. Per the germline V gene, CDR1 is SGHDT and CDR2 is YYEEEE. The CDR3 DNA reads as TGTGCCAGCAGCTTTCGGTCGCAGGCGAACCCAGGATCCCAGCATTTT. It is translated as CASSFRSQANPGSQHF.

This clonotype was found many times. The chain has TRBV5-1 and TRBJ2-7; tentatively, D is TRBD2 (6 bases). Germline V gene data show CDR1 as SGHRS and CDR2 as YFSETQ. This CDR3 has 13 amino acids. Deletions cut 4 bases from V and 3 bases from J, with 11 bases between. The CDR3 spells CASSEGLNYEQYF. CDR3 DNA: TGCGCCAGCAGCGAGGGACTTAACTACGAGCAGTACTTC.